The 30 T cell receptor beta chains below come from one sample, sequenced in a study of vaccination and CD4 T cells after COVID-19. Once obtained from cultured CD4+ T cells, the DNA was sequenced using the Oncomine TCR Beta short-read assay. TCRdb itself ran the PCR reads through MiXCR, one entry per CDR3 protein. The sample has more than 20,000 distinct CDR3 sequences; around two fifths are singletons. No cognate antigen is known for these TCRs. The treatment: approximately 11-day PBMC culture with coronavirus spike peptide pools or control peptides (ViraFEST assay). Source material: CD4+ T cells from blood, cultured in vitro. Source of these receptors: a human donor who had recovered from COVID-19.

V is TRBV6-1 and J is TRBJ1-2; 9 bases line up with TRBD1. The germline CDR1 and CDR2 sequences are MNHNS and SASEGT. V lost 7 bases and J lost 2; bases outside the gene matches: 5. CDR3 size: 14 residues. The CDR3 sequence: CASKETGGNYGYTF. For the CDR3, the DNA is TGTGCCAGCAAGGAGACAGGGGGGAACTATGGCTACACCTTC.

Concerning this clonotype: The germline gene is not matched at one end of the junction; a read error may be the cause. V and J are TRBV7-2 and TRBJ2-1, with 7 bases that match TRBD2. The CDR3 length is 12 residues. Germline CDR1 reads SGHTA; CDR2 reads FQGNSA. The CDR3 DNA reads as TGTGCCAGCAGCCCCCCTAGCGGCCGGGCGGTCTTC. As protein: CASSPPSGRAVF.

V gene TRBV19 combines with J gene TRBJ1-5, with 9 bases that match TRBD1. J was trimmed by 2 bases and V by 3 bases; bases with no gene match: 11. The germline V gene has CDR1 LNHDA and CDR2 SQIVND (reference sequence). The CDR3 sequence is 18 residues long. In nucleotides, the CDR3 is TGTGCCAGTAGTATGGGGACAGGGTACGGGGGGGGCAATCAGCCCCAGCATTTT. Amino acid sequence: CASSMGTGYGGGNQPQHF.

The genes are TRBV5-4 and TRBJ2-2; D ambiguous. This CDR3 is 14 amino acids long. Trimming stripped 0 bases from V and 1 base from J, with 4 bases between. Germline loops: CDR1 SGHNT, CDR2 YYREEE (reference sequence). CDR3 bases: TGTGCCAGCAGCTTGGCTCTGAACACCGGGGAGCTGTTTTTT. Encoded protein: CASSLALNTGELFF.

The rearrangement links TRBV29-1 to TRBJ2-1; weak D call: TRBD2 (5 bases). V lost 4 bases, J lost 6 bases, and 13 bases lay in between. CDR3 length: 13 residues. CDR1 and CDR2 from the germline V gene are SQVTM and ANQGSEA. For the CDR3, the DNA is TGCAGCGTTGGAGGGCTCGCGGGCAATGAGCAGTTCTTC. It specifies CSVGGLAGNEQFF.

The chain recombines TRBV7-9 with TRBJ2-4; 11 bases are shared with TRBD1. The length of the CDR3 is 16 residues. The trim removed 1 base at V and 7 bases at J, leaving 6 bases unmatched. Germline CDR1 is SEHNR and CDR2 is FQNEAQ (reference sequence). The CDR3 sequence: CASSLGPGQGDNIQYF. CDR3 nucleotides: TGTGCCAGCAGCTTAGGGCCGGGACAGGGGGATAACATTCAGTACTTC.

The chain carries TRBV7-2 and TRBJ1-2; D is uncertain. CDR3 length: 11 amino acids. The V end lost 3 bases, the J end lost 4 bases, and 3 bases lay between the germline ends. CDR1 and CDR2 from the germline V gene are SGHTA and FQGNSA. The CDR3 region has the DNA TGTGCCAGCAGCTTCGGCTATGGCTACACCTTC. This encodes CASSFGYGYTF.

The chain's CDR3 is CASSYARGGEQPQHF. CDR3 in DNA: TGTGCCAGCAGTTACGCCAGGGGGGGAGAGCAGCCCCAGCATTTT. The rearrangement links TRBV6-5 to TRBJ1-5; 7 bases map to TRBD1. J gave up 7 bases and V 2 bases, and 8 bases lay outside the gene matches. The CDR3 has 15 residues. CDR1 MNHEY and CDR2 SVGAGI come from the germline V gene.

A few counts support this clonotype. The chain combines TRBV28 with TRBJ2-5; D may be TRBD2 (5 bases). This CDR3 is 12 amino acids long. The V end was cut by 10 bases, the J end by 5 bases, with 14 bases between. Germline CDR1 is MDHEN and CDR2 is SYDVKM. CDR3 in DNA: TGTGCCACCGGACTGGTGGGGGAGACCCAGTACTTC. This translates into CATGLVGETQYF.

CDR3 nucleotide sequence: TGCAGTGCTAGAGAGGCAGGGAGGTTGAATTCACCCCTCCACTTT. Translated: CSAREAGRLNSPLHF. The chain links TRBV20-1 to TRBJ1-6; a weak D match, TRBD1 (5 bases). CDR1 and CDR2 (germline): DFQATT, SNEGSKA (reference sequence). Trimming removed 0 bases at V and 7 bases at J, with 13 bases between. The CDR3 is 15 residues long.

The chain links TRBV7-6 to TRBJ2-3; 7 bases agree with TRBD2. With V trimmed by 5 bases and J by 2 bases, 4 bases remained unmatched. Germline V gene lookup returns CDR1 SGHVS and CDR2 FNYEAQ. The CDR3 covers 14 residues. In DNA, the CDR3 is TGTGCCAGCAGCCCTAGCGGATCCACAGATACGCAGTATTTT. It specifies CASSPSGSTDTQYF.

The chain has TRBV6-1 and TRBJ2-7; 7 bases line up with TRBD2. The V segment lost 5 bases and the J segment 4 bases; nucleotides outside the gene matches: 11. The CDR3 is made up of 15 amino acids. The germline gives CDR1 MNHNS, CDR2 SASEGT. This chain's CDR3 is CASSPHRRERYEQYF. As DNA, the CDR3 is TGTGCCAGCAGTCCCCACAGGCGGGAGCGATACGAGCAGTACTTC.

This clonotype was observed a few times. CDR3 nucleotides: TGTGCCACCACCGCGACAGGCGGGGGTCAGCCCCAGCATTTT. Translated: CATTATGGGQPQHF. V gene TRBV15 combines with J gene TRBJ1-5, with TRBD1 as a possible D gene (6 bases). The CDR3 has 14 amino acids. Germline CDR1 LNHNV, CDR2 YYDKDF (reference sequence). V was pared by 7 bases and J by 6 bases, with 16 bases between. The full variable domain, with the rest looked up from reference TRBV15 and TRBJ1-5, is DAMVIQNPRYQVTQFGKPVTLSCSQTLNHNVMYWYQQKSSQAPKLLFHYYDKDFNNEADTPDNFQSRRPNTSFCFLDIRSPGLGDTAMYLCATTATGGGQPQHFGDGTRLSIL.

This sequence joins TRBV2 and TRBJ2-7; a possible D gene is TRBD1 (6 bases). Trimming shortened V by 6 bases and J by 3 bases, and 15 bases separated the two germline ends. The CDR3 sequence is 14 residues long. Germline V gives CDR1 SNHLY, CDR2 FYNNEI. CDR3 protein: CASREQGLSYEQYF. CDR3 DNA sequence: TGTGCCAGCAGAGAACAGGGTCTAAGCTACGAGCAGTACTTC.

The chain uses TRBV2 and TRBJ2-7; 9 bases agree with TRBD1. Germline V lookup: CDR1 SNHLY, CDR2 FYNNEI. Trimming removed 6 bases from V and 3 bases from J; junction bases left unmatched: 0. This CDR3 is 12 amino acids long. In nucleotides, the CDR3 is TGTGCCAGCAGGGACAGGGGCTACGAGCAGTACTTC. As protein: CASRDRGYEQYF.

The chain combines TRBV6-1 with TRBJ1-2; D is possibly TRBD1 (5 bases). The CDR3 consists of 13 residues. Trimming stripped 10 bases from V and 5 bases from J, with 17 bases between. Germline lookup yields CDR1 MNHNS and CDR2 SASEGT. The CDR3 bases are TGTGCCACACGAGGTCGGGGGGGGTATGGCTACACCTTC. Translating it yields CATRGRGGYGYTF.

The rearrangement uses TRBV20-1 and TRBJ2-5, with D perhaps matching TRBD1 or TRBD2 (6 bases each). Per germline, CDR1 DFQATT and CDR2 SNEGSKA (reference sequence). The ends were cut back, 6 bases at V and 5 bases at J, with 19 bases in the middle. This CDR3 is 14 amino acids long. CDR3 region: CSAPTSGARETQYF. In DNA form, the CDR3 reads TGCAGTGCCCCCACTTCGGGGGCCCGGGAGACCCAGTACTTC.

J is TRBJ1-1 and V is TRBV28, with TRBD1 matching 9 bases. CDR3 length equals 17 residues. CDR1 and CDR2 (germline): MDHEN, SYDVKM. The J segment lost 0 bases and the V segment lost 6 bases, leaving 11 bases of the junction unmatched. The chain's CDR3 is CASRSFTGGGMNTEAFF. In DNA, the CDR3 is TGTGCCAGCAGGAGCTTCACAGGGGGCGGAATGAACACTGAAGCTTTCTTT.

This clonotype was seen a few times. This chain links TRBV19 with TRBJ1-5; D perhaps matches TRBD1 (6 bases). The germline gives CDR1 LNHDA, CDR2 SQIVND (reference sequence). The CDR3 runs to 15 residues. V was trimmed by 3 bases and J by 3 bases, leaving 12 bases between them. The CDR3 DNA sequence: TGTGCCAGTAGTATGTGGAGGACAGACAATCAGCCCCAGCATTTT. It translates to CASSMWRTDNQPQHF.

The genes are TRBV19 and TRBJ1-2, with D hard to call. V shed 3 bases and J shed 2 bases, with 13 bases lying between them. Germline V gene lookup returns CDR1 LNHDA and CDR2 SQIVND (reference sequence). This CDR3 is built from 15 residues. The DNA for the CDR3 is TGTGCCAGTAGTATGCAGGTTACCGGAAACTATGGCTACACCTTC. Protein sequence: CASSMQVTGNYGYTF.

In nucleotides, the CDR3 is TGTGCCAGCAGCTCGACCTTAGCGGGAGGGCGGGATACGCAGTATTTT. Protein product: CASSSTLAGGRDTQYF. This chain joins TRBV7-2 and TRBJ2-3; 11 nucleotides align to TRBD2. The CDR3 totals 16 residues. Germline CDR1 is SGHTA and CDR2 is FQGNSA. J was trimmed by 6 bases and V by 4 bases; bases with no gene match: 9.

The chain recombines TRBV27 with TRBJ1-6; D not resolved. This CDR3 is built from 14 residues. With 6 bases removed from V and 7 bases from J, the gap between germline ends came to 13 bases. Looked up from germline, CDR1 is MNHEY and CDR2 is SMNVEV (reference sequence). This chain's CDR3 is CASSPGRWNSPLHF. CDR3 nucleotide sequence: TGTGCCAGCAGCCCGGGAAGGTGGAATTCACCCCTCCACTTT.

V gene TRBV2 combines with J gene TRBJ2-5; TRBD1 agrees at 10 bases. V was clipped by 8 bases and J by 1 base; unmatched bases: 4. Germline V gene sequence: CDR1 SNHLY, CDR2 FYNNEI. CDR3 length: 14 residues. The CDR3 here is CASGRDRGQETQYF. The CDR3 nucleotides are TGTGCCAGCGGACGGGACAGGGGCCAAGAGACCCAGTACTTC.

This clonotype was seen only once. J is TRBJ2-1 and V is TRBV4-2; D gene uncertain. The CDR3 loop spans 13 amino acids. Trimming cost V 0 bases and J 8 bases, with 8 bases left between them. Germline assignment: CDR1 LGHNA and CDR2 YNFKEQ. This CDR3 is CASSQDPGDEQFF. As DNA, the CDR3 is TGTGCCAGCAGCCAAGATCCGGGTGATGAGCAGTTCTTC.

The rearrangement joins TRBV4-1 to TRBJ2-3; 11 bases match TRBD2. J was trimmed by 3 bases and V by 1 base; bases with no gene match: 9. Germline CDR1 reads MGHRA; CDR2 reads YSYEKL. The CDR3 runs to 18 residues. CDR3 region: CASSQGLPSGGRTDTQYF. CDR3 sequence (DNA): TGCGCCAGCAGCCAAGGGCTACCTAGCGGGGGGCGGACAGATACGCAGTATTTT.

The chain has TRBV19 and TRBJ2-5, with D perhaps matching TRBD1 (5 bases). This CDR3 region has 16 residues. The V gene's germline CDR1 is LNHDA and CDR2 SQIVND (reference sequence). V lost 4 bases to trimming and J lost 1 base, with 16 bases between them. Here the CDR3 reads CASSKGLGQIQETQYF. The DNA of the CDR3 is TGTGCCAGTAGTAAGGGGTTGGGGCAGATCCAAGAGACCCAGTACTTC. Full variable domain (outside the CDR3, taken from reference TRBV19 and TRBJ2-5): DGGITQSPKYLFRKEGQNVTLSCEQNLNHDAMYWYRQDPGQGLRLIYYSQIVNDFQKGDIAEGYSVSREKKESFPLTVTSAQKNPTAFYLCASSKGLGQIQETQYFGPGTRLLVL.

The rearrangement joins TRBV20-1 to TRBJ2-1; TRBD1 matches 10 bases. The germline V gene encodes CDR1 DFQATT and CDR2 SNEGSKA (reference sequence). The CDR3 loop spans 13 amino acids. With V trimmed by 3 bases and J by 5 bases, 1 base remained unmatched. The CDR3 region is CSARGQGHNEQFF. Here the CDR3 DNA reads TGCAGTGCTAGGGGACAGGGGCACAATGAGCAGTTCTTC.

The gene calls are TRBV23-1 and TRBJ2-7; D ambiguous. TRBV23-1 is assigned to the ORF class and has an uncertain function. CDR3 size: 11 residues. Trimming took 4 bases from V and 6 from J, leaving 7 bases between them. The CDR3 nucleotides read TGCGCCAGCAGTCGGGGTTCCGAGCAGTACTTC. Translated: CASSRGSEQYF.

This clonotype was found once. The CDR3 spells CASRRSPNQPQHF. The DNA for the CDR3 is TGTGCCAGCAGGCGTAGCCCGAATCAGCCCCAGCATTTT. The genes are TRBV6-1 and TRBJ1-5, with unresolved D. Per germline, CDR1 MNHNS and CDR2 SASEGT. V shed 6 bases and J shed 4 bases, with 10 bases lying between them. This CDR3 comprises 13 residues.

V usage is TRBV7-2 and J usage is TRBJ2-3; 9 bases agree with TRBD2. Trimming removed 2 bases from V and 0 bases from J; junction bases left unmatched: 12. In germline, CDR1 is SGHTA, CDR2 FQGNSA. The CDR3 extends over 19 amino acids. As DNA, the CDR3 is TGTGCCAGCAGCTTACGGAGTAGCGGGAGAGACGGAAGCACAGATACGCAGTATTTT. Translated: CASSLRSSGRDGSTDTQYF.